What follows are 25 T cell receptor beta chains derived from one specimen sequenced in a study of cytomegalovirus exposure and HLA in healthy donors. Primers for the PCR totalled 60 Vbeta and 13 Jbeta. The table came from immunoSEQ multiplex PCR; TCRdb's copy has only in-frame clones and leaves some out. Of 300,000 or so clones in the sample, approximately 84% were seen once. The sample comprised PBMCs. These receptors originate from a woman in her 40s in good health and CMV-seropositive.

The V call is TRBV19, the J call TRBJ1-1, with 9 nucleotides matching TRBD1. CDR3 length equals 16 residues. Germline loops: CDR1 LNHDA, CDR2 SQIVND (reference sequence). The ends lost 2 bases at V and 4 bases at J; junction bases unmatched: 8. The CDR3 loop is CASSIRTGVLSTEAFF. The CDR3 DNA is TGTGCCAGTAGTATACGGACAGGGGTTCTTTCCACTGAAGCTTTCTTT.

The V call is TRBV6-1, the J call TRBJ2-5; D might be TRBD2 (6 bases). The J call may be incorrect, as the DNA end agrees better with TRBJ2-7. The CDR3 has 15 residues. The germline V gene encodes CDR1 MNHNS and CDR2 SASEGT. In DNA form, the CDR3 reads TGTGCCAGCAGTGGCCCCGGGGGTCCCTCCTACGAGCAGTACTTC. Its translation is CASSGPGGPSYEQYF.

This clone was counted between two and nine times. The chain has TRBV19 and TRBJ1-2; no reliable D call. CDR3 length equals 15 residues. The ends were cut back, 0 bases at V and 3 bases at J, with 11 bases in the middle. Germline CDR1 is LNHDA and CDR2 is SQIVND (reference sequence). The DNA for the CDR3 is TGTGCCAGTAGTATAGATCGCCGGGTCTACTATGGCTACACCTTC. As protein: CASSIDRRVYYGYTF. The complete variable domain, with remaining parts taken from reference TRBV19 and TRBJ1-2, reads DGGITQSPKYLFRKEGQNVTLSCEQNLNHDAMYWYRQDPGQGLRLIYYSQIVNDFQKGDIAEGYSVSREKKESFPLTVTSAQKNPTAFYLCASSIDRRVYYGYTFGSGTRLTVV.

J is TRBJ2-7 and V is TRBV27; 8 positions agree with TRBD2. Per germline, CDR1 MNHEY and CDR2 SMNVEV (reference sequence). V was pared by 5 bases and J by 1 base, with 13 bases of the junction left unmatched. This CDR3 has 17 residues. CDR3 protein: CASSKLAEGFGSYEQYF. The DNA of the CDR3 is TGTGCCAGCAGTAAACTAGCGGAGGGTTTCGGGTCCTACGAGCAGTACTTC.

The J gene is TRBJ2-3, the V gene TRBV11-3; 7 bases are a match to TRBD2. Germline loops: CDR1 SGHNT, CDR2 YENEEA. Trimming removed 5 bases from V and 4 bases from J; junction bases left unmatched: 15. The CDR3 loop spans 17 amino acids. As DNA, the CDR3 is TGTGCCAGCAGCCGGGGGGAGGCGGGAGTGATTGCAGATACGCAGTATTTT. Translating it yields CASSRGEAGVIADTQYF. Full variable domain (outside the CDR3, taken from reference TRBV11-3 and TRBJ2-3): EAGVVQSPRYKIIEKKQPVAFWCNPISGHNTLYWYLQNLGQGPELLIRYENEEAVDDSQLPKDRFSAERLKGVDSTLKIQPAELGDSAVYLCASSRGEAGVIADTQYFGPGTRLTVL.

J is TRBJ1-2 and V is TRBV5-6, with D unresolved. Per germline, CDR1 SGHDT and CDR2 YYEEEE. CDR3 size: 16 residues. The V gene lost 1 base and the J gene lost 5 bases, with 18 bases spanning the gap. CDR3: CASSLIERGPGYGYTF. CDR3 nucleotide sequence: TGTGCCAGCAGCTTGATCGAGCGAGGCCCCGGGTATGGCTACACCTTC.

The rearrangement links TRBV7-8 to TRBJ2-5; 11 positions match TRBD2. The junction had 14 bases not matched to a gene; V was cut back by 5 bases and J by 0 bases. This CDR3 spans 19 amino acids. The V gene's germline CDR1 is SGHVS and CDR2 FQNEAQ. DNA for the CDR3: TGTGCCAGCAGCCTCAATATGTGGACTAGCGGGTCCTACCAAGAGACCCAGTACTTC. Encoded protein: CASSLNMWTSGSYQETQYF.

V usage is TRBV9 and J usage is TRBJ1-2; 8 nucleotides line up with TRBD1. Germline lookup yields CDR1 SGDLS and CDR2 YYNGEE. J gave up 5 bases and V 4 bases, and 13 bases lay outside the gene matches. The CDR3 has 16 amino acids. CDR3 protein: CASSPTGGQGFYGYTF. CDR3 coding DNA: TGTGCCAGCAGCCCAACGGGTGGACAGGGATTTTATGGCTACACCTTC.

This clone was observed once. The chain carries TRBV19 and TRBJ2-7; 7 bases line up with TRBD1. Losses at the gene ends were 3 bases for V and 4 bases for J; bases not matched to a gene: 3. Germline-derived CDR1 and CDR2 are LNHDA and SQIVND (reference sequence). The CDR3 has 13 amino acids. The chain's CDR3 is CASSMTGMYEQYF. CDR3 sequence (DNA): TGTGCCAGTAGTATGACAGGGATGTACGAGCAGTACTTC.

A remark on this clone: The junction differs from germline at one of its ends, possibly a read error. The V and J genes are TRBV7-9 and TRBJ2-7, with 7 bases lining up with TRBD2. The CDR3 is made up of 14 amino acids. Looked up from germline, CDR1 is SEHNR and CDR2 is FQNEAQ (reference sequence). CDR3 in amino acids: CSSSLASGHYEQYF. As DNA, the CDR3 is TGTTCCAGCAGCTTGGCTAGCGGACATTACGAGCAGTACTTC. The full variable domain, rest sourced from reference TRBV7-9 and TRBJ2-7, is DTGVSQNPRHKITKRGQNVTFRCDPISEHNRLYWYRQTLGQGPEFLTYFQNEAQLEKSRLLSDRFSAERPKGSFSTLEIQRTEQGDSAMYLCSSSLASGHYEQYFGPGTRLTVT.

The rearrangement uses TRBV5-6 and TRBJ1-4; D remains unclear. The CDR3 consists of 15 residues. V lost 0 bases and J lost 0, with 6 bases in between. Germline V gives CDR1 SGHDT, CDR2 YYEEEE. The CDR3 reads CASSLGTATNEKLFF. CDR3 coding DNA: TGTGCCAGCAGCTTGGGGACTGCAACTAATGAAAAACTGTTTTTT.

There are a few counts of this clone. This chain links TRBV7-9 with TRBJ1-4; 7 bases agree with TRBD1. The CDR3 has 16 amino acids. Per the germline V gene, CDR1 is SEHNR and CDR2 is FQNEAQ (reference sequence). The V and J ends lost 1 base and 2 bases, in that order; junction bases with no gene match: 4. The CDR3 sequence is CASSLGFRGTNEKLFF. CDR3 nucleotide sequence: TGTGCCAGCAGCTTAGGGTTCAGGGGGACTAATGAAAAACTGTTTTTT.

The chain joins TRBV28 to TRBJ2-1, with no clear D. The CDR3 is 13 residues long. Germline CDR1 reads MDHEN; CDR2 reads SYDVKM. The V gene lost 3 bases and the J gene lost 7 bases, with 10 bases spanning the gap. The CDR3 DNA reads as TGTGCCAGCAGTTTGACGGGTAGAAATGAGCAGTTCTTC. It translates to CASSLTGRNEQFF.

The chain combines TRBV11-3 with TRBJ1-4, with D hard to call. The CDR3 totals 13 residues. CDR1 and CDR2 from the germline V gene are SGHNT and YENEEA. V was cut by 0 bases and J by 5 bases, with 4 bases left in between. The CDR3 nucleotides are TGTGCCAGCAGCTTAGACGGGAATGAAAAACTGTTTTTT. Translating it yields CASSLDGNEKLFF.

The chain has TRBV7-9 and TRBJ2-7; 7 bases map to TRBD1. Germline V CDR1 and CDR2: SEHNR, FQNEAQ (reference sequence). The junction had 13 bases not matched to a gene; V was cut back by 5 bases and J by 0 bases. The CDR3 spans 17 residues. CDR3 nucleotide sequence: TGTGCCAGCAGCCTCACCACGACAGGGCTCCTCTCCTACGAGCAGTACTTC. It yields the protein CASSLTTTGLLSYEQYF.

This clone has only one observation. V and J are TRBV27 and TRBJ2-6, with 8 bases matching TRBD2. Per the germline V gene, CDR1 is MNHEY and CDR2 is SMNVEV (reference sequence). This CDR3 has 17 amino acids. After removal of 5 bases from V and 2 bases from J, the junction contained 8 bases not matched to a gene. The CDR3 DNA follows: TGTGCCAGCAGTCCTCGGGGGGGTCAGGCTGGGGCCAACGTCCTGACTTTC. Protein: CASSPRGGQAGANVLTF. Combining the CDR3 with reference TRBV27 and TRBJ2-6 gives the whole variable domain EAQVTQNPRYLITVTGKKLTVTCSQNMNHEYMSWYRQDPGLGLRQIYYSMNVEVTDKGDVPEGYKVSRKEKRNFPLILESPSPNQTSLYFCASSPRGGQAGANVLTFGAGSRLTVL.

The chain links TRBV6-1 to TRBJ1-2, with TRBD1 matching 12 bases. V lost 2 bases, J lost 2 bases, and 9 bases stayed unmatched. Germline V gene data show CDR1 as MNHNS and CDR2 as SASEGT. This CDR3 contains 18 residues. In nucleotides, the CDR3 is TGTGCCAGCAGTGAACTGATGGGGACAGGGGGCACAAACTATGGCTACACCTTC. As protein: CASSELMGTGGTNYGYTF.

This chain joins TRBV11-3 and TRBJ2-7, with 7 bases matching TRBD2. The length of the CDR3 is 13 residues. The V gene end was trimmed by 5 bases and the J gene end by 5 bases; junction bases not matched to a gene: 6. Germline V gives CDR1 SGHNT, CDR2 YENEEA. The CDR3 nucleotides read TGTGCCAGCAGCAGGCGACTAGCCCACGAGCAGTACTTC. It yields the protein CASSRRLAHEQYF.

This sequence joins TRBV30 and TRBJ1-1, with unresolved D. There are 13 residues in the CDR3. In germline, CDR1 is GTSNPN, CDR2 SVGIG (reference sequence). Trimming removed 3 bases at V and 6 bases at J, with 14 bases between. The CDR3 reads CAWSGFQGSEAFF. The CDR3, as DNA: TGTGCCTGGAGCGGGTTCCAAGGTTCTGAAGCTTTCTTT.

This sequence joins TRBV5-4 and TRBJ2-5; 8 bases line up with TRBD2. The germline V gene has CDR1 SGHNT and CDR2 YYREEE (reference sequence). The CDR3 is made up of 15 amino acids. With 2 bases clipped from V and 2 bases from J, the junction kept 5 bases outside the gene matches. CDR3 sequence: CASSFGRGGQETQYF. CDR3 sequence (DNA): TGTGCCAGCAGCTTCGGGAGGGGGGGACAAGAGACCCAGTACTTC.

The chain recombines TRBV11-2 with TRBJ2-7; TRBD1 agrees at 11 bases. The germline gives CDR1 SGHAT, CDR2 FQNNGV. The trim removed 4 bases at V and 6 bases at J, leaving 8 bases unmatched. The CDR3 extends over 15 amino acids. The CDR3 nucleotides are TGTGCCAGCAGCTCCCGGGACAGGGGGGGTCTCGAGCAGTACTTC. Translating it yields CASSSRDRGGLEQYF.

The chain employs TRBV19 and TRBJ1-3; 8 bases are shared with TRBD1. Germline CDR1 is LNHDA and CDR2 is SQIVND (reference sequence). The length of the CDR3 is 16 residues. The ends lost 2 bases at V and 0 bases at J; junction bases unmatched: 3. The CDR3 DNA reads TGTGCCAGTAGTATACGGACAGGGACCTCTGGAAACACCATATATTTT. Amino acids: CASSIRTGTSGNTIYF.

This chain uses TRBV4-1 with TRBJ2-5, with 9 bases fitting TRBD1. The V gene's germline CDR1 is MGHRA and CDR2 YSYEKL. After removal of 1 base from V and 5 bases from J, the junction contained 8 bases not matched to a gene. The length of the CDR3 is 16 residues. CDR3 protein: CASSQGPRTGEETQYF. The CDR3 coding sequence is TGCGCCAGCAGCCAAGGCCCGAGGACAGGGGAGGAGACCCAGTACTTC.

This clone was recorded only once. The V gene is TRBV27, the J gene TRBJ2-1, with 15 bases aligning to TRBD2. Germline CDR1 MNHEY, CDR2 SMNVEV (reference sequence). Trimming cost V 10 bases and J 0 bases; bases outside gene matches: 16. The CDR3 extends over 20 amino acids. CDR3 region: CATSQQPGLAGGGSYNEQFF. The CDR3 bases are TGTGCCACCTCACAGCAACCGGGACTAGCGGGAGGAGGCTCCTACAATGAGCAGTTCTTC.

The chain carries TRBV6-1 and TRBJ1-5; 7 nucleotides line up with TRBD1. V shed 1 base and J 4 bases; nucleotides not matched to a gene: 7. The CDR3 is 16 amino acids. Germline values: CDR1 MNHNS, CDR2 SASEGT. CDR3 sequence reads: CASSEGPGQANQPQHF. CDR3 DNA: TGTGCCAGCAGTGAAGGTCCCGGACAGGCGAATCAGCCCCAGCATTTT.